This T cell receptor (beta chain) was recovered during a study of T cells in Graves' hyperthyroidism and ophthalmopathy. On the study more broadly: It was at initial diagnosis, before any treatment, that peripheral blood was collected. Study conclusions and caveats: Model predictions of ophthalmopathy came a median 6.5 months before onset.

This clonotype was seen repeatedly, ten times or more. The antigen is not known. Exclusion criteria comprised uncontrolled infection, other autoimmune disease, pregnancy or lactation. Thyroid ultrasound, orbital computed tomography, clinical symptoms, and serum thyroxine and TRAb underpinned diagnoses. What was amplified from RNA transcripts were TCR beta CDR3 regions. TCR CDR3 regions were first amplified by RT-PCR with HTBI primers. TCRdb re-called the multiplex PCR reads with MiXCR, one entry per CDR3 protein. The sample has around 250,000 distinct CDR3 sequences, approximately 14% seen once. The CDR3 totals 16 residues. Trimming cost V 6 bases and J 5 bases, with 22 bases left between them. From germline, CDR1 is SGHTA and CDR2 FQGNSA.

The receptor was derived from a woman between 40 and 55 years old with Graves' hyperthyroidism that later progressed to Graves' ophthalmopathy. Sequenced material: blood. The chain has TRBV7-2 and TRBJ1-1, with a possible D match to TRBD1 (5 bases). The CDR3 region is CASSKPPTGRATEAFF. DNA for the CDR3: TGTGCCAGCAGTAAACCCCCTACAGGTAGGGCAACTGAAGCTTTCTTT.